The 16 T cell receptor beta chains below all came from one sample that was sequenced in a study of cytomegalovirus exposure and HLA in healthy donors. Researchers ran the PCR with 60 Vbeta and 13 Jbeta primers. The assay was immunoSEQ multiplex PCR, and TCRdb's table has in-frame clones only and misses some. The sample contains roughly 160,000 clones, approximately 78% of which appear only once. Source material: PBMCs. Every receptor here comes from a male donor in good health and CMV-seronegative.

This clone has only a few counts. This rearrangement joins TRBV30 to TRBJ1-5; D ambiguous. V was pared by 0 bases and J by 0 bases, with 9 bases between. Germline V gene lookup returns CDR1 GTSNPN and CDR2 SVGIG (reference sequence). The CDR3 has 15 residues. The CDR3 sequence: CAWSVGLFSNQPQHF. The CDR3 DNA reads TGTGCCTGGAGTGTAGGACTCTTTAGCAATCAGCCCCAGCATTTT.

V is TRBV11-2 and J is TRBJ2-7, with TRBD1 matching 7 bases. Trimming at V came to 5 bases and at J to 1 base, leaving 2 bases not matched to a gene. The CDR3 loop spans 13 amino acids. In germline, CDR1 is SGHAT, CDR2 FQNNGV. The CDR3 reads CASSRGQSYEQYF. DNA of the CDR3: TGTGCCAGCAGCCGGGGACAGTCCTACGAGCAGTACTTC.

The chain carries TRBV5-6 and TRBJ2-5, with D unresolved. V was cut by 2 bases and J by 2 bases, with 19 bases left in between. The CDR3 is 17 residues long. CDR1 is SGHDT and CDR2 is YYEEEE in the germline V gene. In nucleotides, the CDR3 is TGTGCCAGCAGCTTCGGGTTGACGGAGCAGTTACAAGAGACCCAGTACTTC. Translating gives CASSFGLTEQLQETQYF. The full variable domain, with the rest looked up from reference TRBV5-6 and TRBJ2-5, is DAGVTQSPTHLIKTRGQQVTLRCSPKSGHDTVSWYQQALGQGPQFIFQYYEEEERQRGNFPDRFSGHQFPNYSSELNVNALLLGDSALYLCASSFGLTEQLQETQYFGPGTRLLVL.

This chain links TRBV7-2 with TRBJ2-2; TRBD2 is a possible D gene (6 bases). The CDR3 is 16 residues long. Trimming shortened V by 5 bases and J by 1 base, and 14 bases separated the two germline ends. Germline values: CDR1 SGHTA, CDR2 FQGNSA. The CDR3 reads CASSPGRSLNTGELFF. CDR3 sequence (DNA): TGTGCCAGCAGCCCTGGGAGGAGCCTGAACACCGGGGAGCTGTTTTTT.

This clone was detected only once. The chain links TRBV6-5 to TRBJ2-5; D is ambiguous. CDR1 is MNHEY, CDR2 SVGAGI, per germline. CDR3 size: 14 residues. With 0 bases removed from V and 2 bases from J, the gap between germline ends came to 7 bases. The CDR3 DNA follows: TGTGCCAGCAGTTACTCGAGTCGGCAAGAGACCCAGTACTTC. It is translated as CASSYSSRQETQYF.

The chain employs TRBV5-6 and TRBJ2-1; 10 positions match TRBD2. The CDR3 covers 15 residues. V lost 1 base and J lost 6; bases outside the gene matches: 4. CDR1 and CDR2 from the germline V gene are SGHDT and YYEEEE. The DNA of the CDR3 is TGTGCCAGCAGCTTGCGAAGCGGGGGGGCCAATGAGCAGTTCTTC. Residues: CASSLRSGGANEQFF.

V and J are TRBV5-8 and TRBJ2-2; TRBD2 is a possible D gene (7 bases). Trimming stripped 1 base from V and 2 bases from J, with 12 bases between. This CDR3 comprises 16 residues. CDR1 is SGHTS, CDR2 YDEGEE, per germline. The CDR3 nucleotides are TGTGCCAGCAGCTTGTTCGGGGGGCGAAACACCGGGGAGCTGTTTTTT. This translates into CASSLFGGRNTGELFF. Complete variable domain (other parts from reference TRBV5-8 and TRBJ2-2): EAGVTQSPTHLIKTRGQQATLRCSPISGHTSVYWYQQALGLGLQFLLWYDEGEERNRGNFPPRFSGRQFPNYSSELNVNALELEDSALYLCASSLFGGRNTGELFFGEGSRLTVL.

This rearrangement joins TRBV5-1 to TRBJ1-6; 7 bases line up with TRBD1. The CDR3 has 15 amino acids. V dropped 0 bases and J dropped 7; count of bases not matched to a gene: 4. Per germline, CDR1 SGHRS and CDR2 YFSETQ. Here the CDR3 reads CASSLDRGRNSPLHF. DNA for the CDR3: TGCGCCAGCAGCTTGGACAGGGGACGGAATTCACCCCTCCACTTT.

The chain uses TRBV28 and TRBJ2-6; tentatively, D is TRBD1 (5 bases). Germline CDR1 reads MDHEN; CDR2 reads SYDVKM. V lost 5 bases and J 2 bases, leaving 7 bases between the germline ends. This CDR3 is 14 amino acids long. The CDR3 loop reads CASSRGPGANVLTF. CDR3 bases: TGTGCCAGCAGTAGGGGCCCTGGGGCCAACGTCCTGACTTTC.

The chain links TRBV25-1 to TRBJ1-2, with a weak D call TRBD1 (6 bases). Trimming shortened V by 6 bases and J by 4 bases, and 12 bases separated the two germline ends. The length of the CDR3 is 13 residues. Per the germline V gene, CDR1 is MGHDK and CDR2 is SYGVNS. This CDR3 is CASSTGFGYGYTF. In nucleotides, the CDR3 is TGTGCCAGCAGCACAGGGTTCGGCTATGGCTACACCTTC.

The rearrangement joins TRBV6-5 to TRBJ2-7; 13 bases agree with TRBD2. V lost 5 bases to trimming and J lost 6 bases; unmatched junction nucleotides: 7. Germline values: CDR1 MNHEY, CDR2 SVGAGI. This CDR3 spans 15 amino acids. The CDR3 sequence: CASSPGLAGVFEQYF. The CDR3 nucleotides read TGTGCCAGCAGTCCAGGACTAGCGGGAGTTTTCGAGCAGTACTTC.

The V call is TRBV10-3, the J call TRBJ2-1, with 8 bases that match TRBD2. The CDR3 is made up of 14 amino acids. Germline values: CDR1 ENHRY, CDR2 SYGVKD. Losses at the gene ends were 7 bases for V and 0 bases for J; bases not matched to a gene: 2. The CDR3 DNA sequence: TGTGCCATCAACCGGGAGGGCTCCTACAATGAGCAGTTCTTC. Amino acids: CAINREGSYNEQFF.

The gene calls are TRBV5-1 and TRBJ1-1, with TRBD1 matching 7 bases. The germline CDR1 and CDR2 sequences are SGHRS and YFSETQ. The CDR3 is 14 amino acids. J gave up 1 base and V 4 bases, and 4 bases lay outside the gene matches. The CDR3 coding sequence is TGCGCCAGCAGCGCCGGGACAGCGAACACTGAAGCTTTCTTT. Its translation is CASSAGTANTEAFF.

The chain uses TRBV30 and TRBJ2-7; D uncertain. Germline V lookup: CDR1 GTSNPN, CDR2 SVGIG (reference sequence). V was pared by 1 base and J by 6 bases, with 25 bases between. The length of the CDR3 is 17 residues. This CDR3 is CAWSGTTFGFHPIEQYF. In DNA, the CDR3 is TGTGCCTGGAGTGGTACTACGTTTGGTTTTCATCCGATCGAGCAGTACTTC.

Only one count was recorded for this clone. The chain uses TRBV15 and TRBJ1-6; the D is unclear. CDR1 is LNHNV, CDR2 YYDKDF, per germline (reference sequence). V lost 0 bases, J lost 6 bases, and 6 bases lay in between. This CDR3 spans 14 amino acids. The CDR3, as DNA: TGTGCCACCAGCAGAGACACAAGTAATTCACCCCTCCACTTT. Translation gives CATSRDTSNSPLHF.

The chain uses TRBV4-3 and TRBJ1-1; 8 positions match TRBD1. Germline CDR1 is LGHNA and CDR2 is YSLEER. J lost 1 base, V lost 2 bases, and 3 bases had no gene match. The CDR3 loop spans 15 amino acids. The DNA for the CDR3 is TGCGCCAGCAGCCAATTCGGGACAGGGAACACTGAAGCTTTCTTT. Its translation: CASSQFGTGNTEAFF.